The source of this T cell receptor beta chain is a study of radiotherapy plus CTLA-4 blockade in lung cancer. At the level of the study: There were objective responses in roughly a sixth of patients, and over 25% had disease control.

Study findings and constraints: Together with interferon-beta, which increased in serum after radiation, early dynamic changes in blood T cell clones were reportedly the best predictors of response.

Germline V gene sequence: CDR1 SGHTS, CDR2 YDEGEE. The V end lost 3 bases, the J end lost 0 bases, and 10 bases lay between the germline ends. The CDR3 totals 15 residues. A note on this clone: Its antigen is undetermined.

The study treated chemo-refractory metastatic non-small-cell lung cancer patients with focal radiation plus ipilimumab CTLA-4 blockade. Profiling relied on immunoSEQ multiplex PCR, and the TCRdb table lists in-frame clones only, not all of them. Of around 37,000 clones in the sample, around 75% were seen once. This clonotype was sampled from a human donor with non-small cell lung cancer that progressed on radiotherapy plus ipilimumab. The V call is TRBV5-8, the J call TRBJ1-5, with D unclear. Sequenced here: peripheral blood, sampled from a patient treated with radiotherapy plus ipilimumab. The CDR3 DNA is TGTGCCAGCAGCTCGAACGTTAATAGCAATCAGCCCCAGCATTTT. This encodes CASSSNVNSNQPQHF. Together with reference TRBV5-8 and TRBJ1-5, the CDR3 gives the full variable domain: EAGVTQSPTHLIKTRGQQATLRCSPISGHTSVYWYQQALGLGLQFLLWYDEGEERNRGNFPPRFSGRQFPNYSSELNVNALELEDSALYLCASSSNVNSNQPQHFGDGTRLSIL.